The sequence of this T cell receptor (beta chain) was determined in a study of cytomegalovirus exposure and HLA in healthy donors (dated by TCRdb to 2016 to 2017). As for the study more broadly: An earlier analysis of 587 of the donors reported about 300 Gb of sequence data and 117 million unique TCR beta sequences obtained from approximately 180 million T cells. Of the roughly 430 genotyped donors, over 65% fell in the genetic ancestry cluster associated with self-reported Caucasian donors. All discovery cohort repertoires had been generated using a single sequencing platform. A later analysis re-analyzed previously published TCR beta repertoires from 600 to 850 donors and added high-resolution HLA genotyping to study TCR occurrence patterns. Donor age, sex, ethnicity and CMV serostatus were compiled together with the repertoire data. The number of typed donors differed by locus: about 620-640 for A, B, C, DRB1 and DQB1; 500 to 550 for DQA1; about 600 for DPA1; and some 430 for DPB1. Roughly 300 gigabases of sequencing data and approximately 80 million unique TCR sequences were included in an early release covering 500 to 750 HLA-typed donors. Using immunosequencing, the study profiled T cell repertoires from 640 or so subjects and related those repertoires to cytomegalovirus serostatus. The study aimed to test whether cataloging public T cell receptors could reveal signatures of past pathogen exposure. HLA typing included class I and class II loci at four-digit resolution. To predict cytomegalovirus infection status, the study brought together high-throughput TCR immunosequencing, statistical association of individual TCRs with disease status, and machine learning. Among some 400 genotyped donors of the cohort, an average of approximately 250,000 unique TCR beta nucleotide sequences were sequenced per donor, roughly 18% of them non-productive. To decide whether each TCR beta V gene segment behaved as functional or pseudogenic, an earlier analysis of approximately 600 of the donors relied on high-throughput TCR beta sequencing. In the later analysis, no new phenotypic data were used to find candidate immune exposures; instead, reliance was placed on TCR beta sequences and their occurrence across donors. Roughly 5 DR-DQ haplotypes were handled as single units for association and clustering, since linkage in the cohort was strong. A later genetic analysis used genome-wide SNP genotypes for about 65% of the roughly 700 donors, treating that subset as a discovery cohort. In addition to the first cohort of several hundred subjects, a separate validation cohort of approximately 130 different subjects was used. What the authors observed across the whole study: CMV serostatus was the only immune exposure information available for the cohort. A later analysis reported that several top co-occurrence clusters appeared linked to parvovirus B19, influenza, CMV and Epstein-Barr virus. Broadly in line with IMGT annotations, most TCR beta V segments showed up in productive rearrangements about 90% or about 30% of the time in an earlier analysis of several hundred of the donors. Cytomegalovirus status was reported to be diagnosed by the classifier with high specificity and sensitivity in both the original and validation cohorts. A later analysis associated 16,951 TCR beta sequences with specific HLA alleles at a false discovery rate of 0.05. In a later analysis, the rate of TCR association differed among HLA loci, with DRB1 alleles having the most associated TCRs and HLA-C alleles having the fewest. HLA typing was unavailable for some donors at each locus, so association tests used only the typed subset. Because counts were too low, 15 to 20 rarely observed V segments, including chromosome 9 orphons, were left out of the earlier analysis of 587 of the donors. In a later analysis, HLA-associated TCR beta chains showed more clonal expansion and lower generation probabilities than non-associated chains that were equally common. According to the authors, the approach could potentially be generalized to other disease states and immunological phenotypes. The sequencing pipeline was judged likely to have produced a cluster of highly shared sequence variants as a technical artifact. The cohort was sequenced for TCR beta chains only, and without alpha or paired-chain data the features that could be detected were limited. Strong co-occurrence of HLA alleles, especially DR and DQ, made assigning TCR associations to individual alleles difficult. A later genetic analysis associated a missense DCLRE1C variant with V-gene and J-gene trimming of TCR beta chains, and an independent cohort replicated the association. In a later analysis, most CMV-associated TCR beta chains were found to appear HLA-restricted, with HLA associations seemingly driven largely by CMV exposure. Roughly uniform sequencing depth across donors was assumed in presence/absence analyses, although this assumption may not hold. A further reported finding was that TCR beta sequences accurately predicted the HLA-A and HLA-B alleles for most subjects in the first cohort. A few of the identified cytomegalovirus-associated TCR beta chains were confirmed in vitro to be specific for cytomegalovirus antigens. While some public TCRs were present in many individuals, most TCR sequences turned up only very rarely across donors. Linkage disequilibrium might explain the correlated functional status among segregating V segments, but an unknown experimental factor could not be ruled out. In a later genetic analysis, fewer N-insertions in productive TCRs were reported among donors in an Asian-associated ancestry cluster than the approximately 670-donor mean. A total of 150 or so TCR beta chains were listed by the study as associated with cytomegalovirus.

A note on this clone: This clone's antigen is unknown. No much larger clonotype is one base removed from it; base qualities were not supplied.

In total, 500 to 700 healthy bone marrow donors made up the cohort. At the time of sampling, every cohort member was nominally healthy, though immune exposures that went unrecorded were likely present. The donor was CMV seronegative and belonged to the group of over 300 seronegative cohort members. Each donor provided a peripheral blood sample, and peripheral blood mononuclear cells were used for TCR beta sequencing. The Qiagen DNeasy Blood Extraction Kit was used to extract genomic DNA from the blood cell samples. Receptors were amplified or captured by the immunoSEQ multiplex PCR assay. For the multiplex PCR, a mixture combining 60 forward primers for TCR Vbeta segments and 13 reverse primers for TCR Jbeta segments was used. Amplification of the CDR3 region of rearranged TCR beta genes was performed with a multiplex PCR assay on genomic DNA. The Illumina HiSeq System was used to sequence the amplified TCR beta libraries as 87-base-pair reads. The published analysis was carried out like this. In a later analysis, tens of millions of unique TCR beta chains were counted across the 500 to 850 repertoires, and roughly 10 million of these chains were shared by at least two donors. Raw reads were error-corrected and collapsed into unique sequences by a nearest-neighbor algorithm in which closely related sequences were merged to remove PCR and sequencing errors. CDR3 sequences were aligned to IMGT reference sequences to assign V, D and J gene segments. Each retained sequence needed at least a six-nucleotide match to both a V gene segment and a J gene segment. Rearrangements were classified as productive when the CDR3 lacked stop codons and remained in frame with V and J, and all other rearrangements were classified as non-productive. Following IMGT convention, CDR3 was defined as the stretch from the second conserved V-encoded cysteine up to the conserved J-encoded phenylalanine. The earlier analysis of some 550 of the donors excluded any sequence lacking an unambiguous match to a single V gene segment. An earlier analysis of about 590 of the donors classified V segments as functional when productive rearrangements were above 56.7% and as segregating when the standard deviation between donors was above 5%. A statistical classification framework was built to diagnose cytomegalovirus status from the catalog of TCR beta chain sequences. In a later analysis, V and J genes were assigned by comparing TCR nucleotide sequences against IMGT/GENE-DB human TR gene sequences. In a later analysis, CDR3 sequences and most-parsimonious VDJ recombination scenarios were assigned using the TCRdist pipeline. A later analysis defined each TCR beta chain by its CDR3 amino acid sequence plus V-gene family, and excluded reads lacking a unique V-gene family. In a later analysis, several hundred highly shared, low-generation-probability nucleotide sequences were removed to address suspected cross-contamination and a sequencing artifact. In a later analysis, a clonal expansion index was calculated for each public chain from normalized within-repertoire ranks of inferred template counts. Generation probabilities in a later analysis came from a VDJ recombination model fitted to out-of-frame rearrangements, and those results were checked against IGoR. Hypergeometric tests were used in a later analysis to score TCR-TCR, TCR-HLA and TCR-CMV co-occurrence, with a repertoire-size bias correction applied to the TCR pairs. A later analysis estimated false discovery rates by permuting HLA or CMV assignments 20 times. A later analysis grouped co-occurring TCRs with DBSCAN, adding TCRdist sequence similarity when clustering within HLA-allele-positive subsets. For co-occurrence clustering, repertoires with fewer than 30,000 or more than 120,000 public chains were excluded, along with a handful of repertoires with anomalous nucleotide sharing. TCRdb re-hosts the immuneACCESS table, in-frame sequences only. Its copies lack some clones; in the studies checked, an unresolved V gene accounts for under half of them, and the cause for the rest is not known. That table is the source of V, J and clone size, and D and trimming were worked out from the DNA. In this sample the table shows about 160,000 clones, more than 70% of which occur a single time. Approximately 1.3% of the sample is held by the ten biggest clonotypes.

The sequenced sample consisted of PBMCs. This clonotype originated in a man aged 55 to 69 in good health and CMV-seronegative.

At the DNA level, the sequence is TGTGCCAGCACTTGGGACAGGGCTGGCTATGGCTACACCTTC. It translates as CASTWDRAGYGYTF. This receptor chain uses TRBV2 and TRBJ1-2; 9 middle bases align to TRBD1. From the germline V gene, CDR1 is SNHLY and CDR2 is FYNNEI. Ends trimmed: V by 7 bases, J by 4 bases; bases unmatched to a gene: 7. The CDR3 goes from the cysteine to the phenylalanine over 14 residues. This entry keeps only the CDR3 DNA: 42 bases, framed from base 1.